The T cell receptor (beta chain) under discussion was sequenced for a study of early stage breast cancer tumors. Study in general: Most of the 16 invasive tumors were ER+, PR+ and HER2-.

Study-wide points: Enriched TCRB sequences shared across patients were mostly commonly generated sequences.

Germline V gives CDR1 SGHTA, CDR2 FQGNSA. The CDR3 extends over 14 amino acids. The V and J ends lost 7 bases and 4 bases, in that order; junction bases with no gene match: 8. About this clone itself: Its antigen is unidentified.

Clones were sequenced by immunoSEQ multiplex PCR, and TCRdb holds only the in-frame ones, with some missing. The sample has approximately 8,000 clones; around 60% are singletons. The V gene is TRBV7-2, the J gene TRBJ2-5; TRBD1 agrees at 8 bases. The origin of this receptor is a person between 70 and 80 years old with breast cancer. The sample consisted of breast tumor tissue. CDR3 nucleotides: TGTGCCAGCACCTCATGGACAGGGTCAGAGACCCAGTACTTC. It encodes CASTSWTGSETQYF.